This entry features one T cell receptor beta chain sequence. The antigen remains undetermined. Germline and junction disagree at one end, which may indicate a read error. Unsorted samples relied on 80 million to 90 million PBMCs, which served as the source of genomic DNA. These data are taken from a study of shared clonotypes between healthy human individuals. Overall study results and limits: Tissues were not sampled, only blood, and their repertoires likely differ.

In germline, CDR1 is LNHNV, CDR2 YYDKDF (reference sequence). This CDR3 has 13 amino acids. Deep was the level used in running the assay. The data were produced by immunoSEQ multiplex PCR, yet TCRdb's version contains in-frame clones alone and is incomplete. Of about 470,000 clones in the sample, roughly 83% were seen once. The source of this sequence is a woman aged 40-49 years in good health. Some clones in this sample may be carry-over from other donors' samples. Sequencing was done on a sample of PBMCs. The J gene is TRBJ2-1, the V gene TRBV15; D ambiguous. The CDR3 coding sequence is TGTGCCACCAGGAGAGTCCAAGACAATGAGCAGTTCTTC. The encoded protein is CATRRVQDNEQFF.